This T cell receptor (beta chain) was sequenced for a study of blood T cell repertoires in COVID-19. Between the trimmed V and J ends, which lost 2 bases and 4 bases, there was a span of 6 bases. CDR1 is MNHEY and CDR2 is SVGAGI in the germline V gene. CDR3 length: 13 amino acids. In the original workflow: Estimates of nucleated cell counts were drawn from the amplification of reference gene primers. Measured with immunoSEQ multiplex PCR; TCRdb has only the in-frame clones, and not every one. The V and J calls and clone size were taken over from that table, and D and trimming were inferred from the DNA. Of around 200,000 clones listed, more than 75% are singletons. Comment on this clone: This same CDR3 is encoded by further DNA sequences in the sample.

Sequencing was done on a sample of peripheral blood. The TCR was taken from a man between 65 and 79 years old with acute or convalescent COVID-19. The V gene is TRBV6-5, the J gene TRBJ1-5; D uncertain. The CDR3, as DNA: TGTGCCAGCAGTTACGAACTTAATCAGCCCCAGCATTTT. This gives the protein CASSYELNQPQHF.